A single sample gave rise to the 6 T cell receptor beta chains below, sequenced in a study of T cells in tuberculosis. Here immunoSEQ multiplex PCR was the method, and the copy in TCRdb shows in-frame clones only, minus some. Counted here are 30,000 to 35,000 clones, 87% occurring once; the ten biggest clones make up more than 4.5%. The time point: new active TB diagnosis, blood taken before or within 7 days of starting treatment. The sample here was PBMCs, taken at tuberculosis diagnosis. The receptors were sampled from an adult with tuberculosis.

V and J are TRBV4-2 and TRBJ2-7; 7 bases agree with TRBD1. V lost 8 bases, J lost 0 bases, and 7 bases stayed unmatched. CDR1 LGHNA and CDR2 YNFKEQ come from the germline V gene. The CDR3 consists of 14 residues. The DNA of the CDR3 is TGTGCCAGCGGACTGACAGGGAACTCCTACGAGCAGTACTTC. Its protein is CASGLTGNSYEQYF.

The chain has TRBV19 and TRBJ2-1, with 8 bases fitting TRBD1. Per the germline V gene, CDR1 is LNHDA and CDR2 is SQIVND (reference sequence). Trimming cost V 5 bases and J 3 bases; bases outside gene matches: 3. The CDR3 length is 14 residues. DNA of the CDR3: TGTGCCAGTAGTCCGGACAGGGACTACAATGAGCAGTTCTTC. This codes for CASSPDRDYNEQFF. The full variable domain, its missing parts supplied by reference TRBV19 and TRBJ2-1, is DGGITQSPKYLFRKEGQNVTLSCEQNLNHDAMYWYRQDPGQGLRLIYYSQIVNDFQKGDIAEGYSVSREKKESFPLTVTSAQKNPTAFYLCASSPDRDYNEQFFGPGTRLTVL.

The rearrangement uses TRBV2 and TRBJ1-1; D not certain. V lost 11 bases, J lost 1 base, and 17 bases lay in between. The CDR3 is 14 amino acids. The V gene's germline CDR1 is SNHLY and CDR2 FYNNEI. CDR3 residues: CAAAEVRGNTEAFF. CDR3 bases: TGTGCCGCCGCAGAGGTACGGGGGAACACTGAAGCTTTCTTT.

This clone was seen once. The rearrangement uses TRBV11-3 and TRBJ2-2; tentatively, D is TRBD1 (6 bases). The CDR3 is 15 amino acids. Trimming took 6 bases from V and 0 from J, leaving 11 bases between them. Per the germline V gene, CDR1 is SGHNT and CDR2 is YENEEA. CDR3 amino acids: CASSQGPTNTGELFF. CDR3 bases: TGTGCCAGCAGTCAGGGGCCCACGAACACCGGGGAGCTGTTTTTT.

This clone has just one count. The V gene is TRBV6-5, the J gene TRBJ1-2, with a tentative D call TRBD1 (6 bases). The germline V and J ends were trimmed by 0 bases and 8 bases, with 7 bases remaining between them. Germline assignment: CDR1 MNHEY and CDR2 SVGAGI. This CDR3 has 12 residues. As DNA, the CDR3 is TGTGCCAGCAGTTACTCGGGGGCCGGCTACACCTTC. This gives the protein CASSYSGAGYTF.

In this sample, this clone turned up once. The rearrangement joins TRBV15 to TRBJ2-3; unclear D gene. The V gene's germline CDR1 is LNHNV and CDR2 YYDKDF (reference sequence). The CDR3 length is 12 residues. The V end lost 3 bases, the J end lost 3 bases, and 4 bases lay between the germline ends. The CDR3 sequence: CATSSPTDTQYF. In nucleotides, the CDR3 is TGTGCCACCAGCAGTCCGACAGATACGCAGTATTTT.